The 9 T cell receptor beta chains given below trace back to one sample, sequenced in a study of shared clonotypes between healthy human individuals. The method was immunoSEQ multiplex PCR; TCRdb's version includes in-frame clones alone and lacks a portion of them. The data show around 600,000 clones, around 96% seen once. CD8 cells regarded as naive lacked CD45RO, were positively chosen for CCR7, and omitted terminally differentiated effector memory CD45RA+ cells. Sequencing was performed on naive CD8+ T cells sorted from blood. The receptor source for this set is a woman between 25 and 40 years old in good health.

The chain couples TRBV5-4 to TRBJ1-1; D not resolved. Trimming pared 4 bases from V and 5 bases from J, leaving 12 bases between. CDR1 is SGHNT and CDR2 is YYREEE in the germline V gene (reference sequence). The CDR3 is 13 amino acids. The CDR3 loop reads CASSGNTVTEAFF. For the CDR3, the DNA is TGTGCCAGCAGCGGCAACACAGTAACTGAAGCTTTCTTT.

The chain is built from TRBV6-1 and TRBJ1-5; maybe TRBD1 (5 bases). There are 10 residues in the CDR3. V lost 10 bases and J 8 bases, leaving 9 bases between the germline ends. CDR1 is MNHNS, CDR2 SASEGT, per germline. The DNA for the CDR3 is TGTGCCATTGGGGGGGAGCCCCAGCATTTT. Its protein product is CAIGGEPQHF.

The J gene is TRBJ2-7, the V gene TRBV11-2, with 7 bases that match TRBD2. Germline assignment: CDR1 SGHAT and CDR2 FQNNGV. The CDR3 has 13 amino acids. J was trimmed by 4 bases and V by 4 bases; bases with no gene match: 4. CDR3 residues: CASSSRTRYEQYF. CDR3 sequence (DNA): TGTGCCAGCAGCTCTCGGACTAGATACGAGCAGTACTTC.

The chain joins TRBV18 to TRBJ2-2; TRBD2 agrees at 9 bases. There are 17 residues in the CDR3. Trimming removed 3 bases from V and 0 bases from J; junction bases left unmatched: 5. CDR1 KGHSH and CDR2 LQKENI come from the germline V gene. CDR3 nucleotide sequence: TGTGCCAGCTCACCGCCGGGGACTAGCTCGAACACCGGGGAGCTGTTTTTT. This gives the protein CASSPPGTSSNTGELFF.

The V gene is TRBV2, the J gene TRBJ1-3; maybe TRBD1 (5 bases). The CDR3 runs 15 residues. CDR1 SNHLY and CDR2 FYNNEI come from the germline V gene. The V end lost 2 bases, the J end lost 0 bases, and 8 bases lay between the germline ends. The CDR3 DNA is TGTGCCAGCAGTGAAATGACAGTCTCTGGAAACACCATATATTTT. This sequence encodes CASSEMTVSGNTIYF.

The chain links TRBV5-4 to TRBJ2-6, with TRBD2 matching over 9 bases. This CDR3 comprises 18 residues. The germline gives CDR1 SGHNT, CDR2 YYREEE (reference sequence). Trimming removed 2 bases from V and 0 bases from J; junction bases left unmatched: 6. The CDR3 protein is CASSLGLAGLSGANVLTF. CDR3 sequence (DNA): TGTGCCAGCAGCTTAGGGCTAGCGGGACTCTCTGGGGCCAACGTCCTGACTTTC.

The chain joins TRBV19 to TRBJ2-3; D not resolved. There are 16 residues in the CDR3. V lost 3 bases to trimming and J lost 3 bases, with 16 bases between them. Germline V lookup: CDR1 LNHDA, CDR2 SQIVND (reference sequence). The CDR3 DNA follows: TGTGCCAGTAGTATCCTCGCTGTGGTGGGGACAGATACGCAGTATTTT. Residues: CASSILAVVGTDTQYF.

This chain joins TRBV28 and TRBJ2-1; D remains ambiguous. CDR1 and CDR2 from the germline V gene are MDHEN and SYDVKM. This CDR3 has 15 amino acids. V was clipped by 6 bases and J by 5 bases, with 17 bases between them. CDR3 sequence (DNA): TGTGCCAGCAGCTCCTATGGGTCTCCGAACAATGAGCAGTTCTTC. Translation gives CASSSYGSPNNEQFF.

In DNA, the CDR3 is TGTGCCATCAGTGACCTGGGAGGGGATGAGCAGTTCTTC. Its protein is CAISDLGGDEQFF. The rearrangement uses TRBV10-3 and TRBJ2-1; 7 bases match TRBD2. Germline CDR1 ENHRY, CDR2 SYGVKD. The CDR3 has 13 amino acids. Losses at the gene ends were 3 bases for V and 8 bases for J; bases not matched to a gene: 4.